These 18 T cell receptor beta chains originate from one sample sequenced in a study of blood T cell repertoires in COVID-19 (dated by TCRdb to between 2020 and 2021). The library was generated by the immunoSEQ multiplex PCR assay. Entries here come from immuneACCESS through TCRdb and include only in-frame sequences with V and J called. Some clones fail to appear in such tables; in the studies checked, an unresolved V gene covers under half of the shortfall, and the cause of the remainder is unknown. The sample table lists a few hundred thousand clones, 70% to 90% of them with a count of one. The top ten constitute roughly 1.4% of the sample. Source material: PBMCs or T cells enriched from blood (not recorded which). All receptors come from a young woman who had been exposed to COVID-19.

The chain couples TRBV5-1 to TRBJ2-2, with TRBD1 matching 10 bases. The CDR3 covers 15 residues. Germline CDR1 SGHRS, CDR2 YFSETQ. The ends lost 3 bases at V and 7 bases at J; junction bases unmatched: 6. The DNA for the CDR3 is TGCGCCAGCAGCTCGAGACAGGGGGCGGTCGGGGAGCTGTTTTTT. Translation gives CASSSRQGAVGELFF.

This clone was recorded once. V is TRBV7-8 and J is TRBJ2-2, with D possibly TRBD1 on 6 matching bases. V lost 4 bases to trimming and J lost 4 bases, with 16 bases between them. This CDR3 contains 16 residues. Germline CDR1 SGHVS, CDR2 FQNEAQ. CDR3 residues: CASSYAGTRSTGELFF. CDR3 in DNA: TGTGCCAGCAGCTACGCCGGGACAAGGAGCACCGGGGAGCTGTTTTTT.

The chain recombines TRBV24-1 with TRBJ2-6; 8 bases fit TRBD1. CDR1 is KGHDR and CDR2 is SFDVKD in the germline V gene. This CDR3 has 15 amino acids. With 3 bases clipped from V and 8 bases from J, the junction kept 5 bases outside the gene matches. The CDR3 DNA is TGTGCCACCAGTGATGCCGGGACAGGCACCAACGTCCTGACTTTC. Translated, it gives CATSDAGTGTNVLTF.

The chain is built from TRBV5-4 and TRBJ1-6; D perhaps matches TRBD1 (6 bases). The germline V gene has CDR1 SGHNT and CDR2 YYREEE (reference sequence). V was trimmed by 6 bases and J by 9 bases, leaving 13 bases between them. This CDR3 region has 13 residues. CDR3 DNA sequence: TGTGCCAGCACCCCGGGGGGGGCTTCACCCCTCCACTTT. This codes for CASTPGGASPLHF.

The chain has TRBV5-4 and TRBJ2-3; 10 positions agree with TRBD2. The CDR3 runs to 15 residues. Trimming removed 4 bases from V and 0 bases from J; junction bases left unmatched: 2. CDR1 and CDR2 (germline): SGHNT, YYREEE (reference sequence). Here the CDR3 reads CASSLLAGSTDTQYF. As DNA, the CDR3 is TGTGCCAGCAGCCTACTAGCGGGAAGCACAGATACGCAGTATTTT.

The chain employs TRBV9 and TRBJ2-1; 15 bases align to TRBD2. Unmatched junction bases numbered 9, after V lost 7 bases and J lost 4 bases. Germline-derived CDR1 and CDR2 are SGDLS and YYNGEE. This CDR3 has 17 amino acids. CDR3 in DNA: TGTGCCAGCGCGTGGGGGACTAGCGGGGGGCCTTACAATGAGCAGTTCTTC. Amino acids: CASAWGTSGGPYNEQFF.

The chain uses TRBV14 and TRBJ1-3, with D unclear. The CDR3 sequence is 12 residues long. V was pared by 2 bases and J by 13 bases, with 12 bases between. The germline V gene encodes CDR1 SGHDN and CDR2 FVKESK. In DNA, the CDR3 is TGTGCCAGCAGCCAATTCCAGGCAAATATATATTTT. This translates into CASSQFQANIYF.

The chain is built from TRBV4-3 and TRBJ1-3; 10 nucleotides agree with TRBD1. V shed 5 bases, J shed 4 bases, and the junction held 20 bases outside the gene matches. Germline lookup yields CDR1 LGHNA and CDR2 YSLEER. The length of the CDR3 is 20 residues. The CDR3 DNA reads TGCGCCAGCAGCAAGTACCACTCCCCGGGACAGGGGAATCAAGGAAACACCATATATTTT. This gives the protein CASSKYHSPGQGNQGNTIYF.

The chain combines TRBV6-5 with TRBJ1-6, with unresolved D. V shed 6 bases and J shed 13 bases, with 13 bases lying between them. CDR3 size: 12 residues. Per the germline V gene, CDR1 is MNHEY and CDR2 is SVGAGI. The CDR3 here is CASSRARSPLHF. The DNA for the CDR3 is TGTGCCAGCAGCCGCGCCCGCTCTCCCCTCCACTTT.

V is TRBV28 and J is TRBJ2-1; 7 bases line up with TRBD2. The J segment lost 4 bases and the V segment lost 5 bases, leaving 5 bases of the junction unmatched. The CDR3 loop spans 14 amino acids. CDR1 and CDR2 from the germline V gene are MDHEN and SYDVKM. CDR3 DNA sequence: TGTGCCAGCAGTACCCCGGGGGGTTACAATGAGCAGTTCTTC. This codes for CASSTPGGYNEQFF.

V is TRBV28 and J is TRBJ1-4, with 9 bases fitting TRBD1. CDR1 is MDHEN, CDR2 SYDVKM, per germline. V shed 6 bases, J shed 5 bases, and the junction held 4 bases outside the gene matches. The CDR3 has 14 residues. The CDR3 DNA sequence: TGTGCCAGCAGCGGGACAGGGCTGAATGAAAAACTGTTTTTT. Residues: CASSGTGLNEKLFF.

Here the CDR3 reads CASTTGGSEKLFF. The CDR3 DNA reads TGTGCCAGTACCACAGGGGGCAGTGAAAAACTGTTTTTT. The rearrangement joins TRBV19 to TRBJ1-4; 9 bases are a match to TRBD1. Germline trimming cut 7 bases from V and 7 bases from J; bases unmatched to any gene: 4. Germline V lookup: CDR1 LNHDA, CDR2 SQIVND (reference sequence). There are 13 residues in the CDR3.

V gene TRBV28 combines with J gene TRBJ2-1, with 12 bases matching TRBD2. Germline V gene sequence: CDR1 MDHEN, CDR2 SYDVKM. Trimming removed 6 bases from V and 3 bases from J; junction bases left unmatched: 18. The CDR3 extends over 20 amino acids. CDR3 sequence: CASRPAWGKTSGRNYNEQFF. The CDR3 nucleotides read TGTGCCAGCAGACCCGCCTGGGGGAAAACTAGCGGGAGGAACTACAATGAGCAGTTCTTC. The full variable domain, in which reference TRBV28 and TRBJ2-1 provide the parts outside the CDR3, is DVKVTQSSRYLVKRTGEKVFLECVQDMDHENMFWYRQDPGLGLRLIYFSYDVKMKEKGDIPEGYSVSREKKERFSLILESASTNQTSMYLCASRPAWGKTSGRNYNEQFFGPGTRLTVL.

The chain joins TRBV28 to TRBJ2-7; possibly TRBD1 for D (6 bases). This CDR3 has 16 amino acids. V lost 2 bases, J lost 5 bases, and 19 bases lay in between. The germline gives CDR1 MDHEN, CDR2 SYDVKM. The CDR3 DNA is TGTGCCAGCAGTTTAAGGACAGCCCTCTCTGTTAACGAGCAGTACTTC. Encoded protein: CASSLRTALSVNEQYF.

The rearrangement joins TRBV7-2 to TRBJ2-7; the match to TRBD2 covers 7 bases. Germline V gene lookup returns CDR1 SGHTA and CDR2 FQGNSA. The CDR3 runs 14 residues. After removal of 5 bases from V and 6 bases from J, the junction contained 10 bases not matched to a gene. The CDR3 sequence is CASSPPPGLIEQYF. The CDR3 bases are TGTGCCAGCAGCCCACCCCCGGGACTAATCGAGCAGTACTTC.

The chain uses TRBV6-5 and TRBJ1-1; perhaps TRBD1 as D (6 bases). V was shortened by 6 bases and J by 3 bases, with 17 bases between the two germline ends. CDR1 MNHEY and CDR2 SVGAGI come from the germline V gene. There are 15 residues in the CDR3. The CDR3 DNA reads TGTGCCAGCAGCCCCGCGGGGGGGCCGTACACTGAAGCTTTCTTT. This codes for CASSPAGGPYTEAFF.

The chain has TRBV29-1 and TRBJ1-2; D unresolved. The length of the CDR3 is 11 residues. V was cut by 1 base and J by 4 bases, with 4 bases left in between. The germline V gene has CDR1 SQVTM and CDR2 ANQGSEA. The CDR3, as DNA: TGCAGCGTTGAAGGGGCCTATGGCTACACCTTC. As protein: CSVEGAYGYTF.

This rearrangement joins TRBV20-1 to TRBJ2-1; D remains ambiguous. The germline V and J ends were trimmed by 3 bases and 7 bases, with 16 bases remaining between them. Per the germline V gene, CDR1 is DFQATT and CDR2 is SNEGSKA (reference sequence). The CDR3 has 14 residues. CDR3 region: CSASLTSYMNEQFF. CDR3 nucleotide sequence: TGCAGTGCTAGTCTTACCTCCTATATGAATGAGCAGTTCTTC.